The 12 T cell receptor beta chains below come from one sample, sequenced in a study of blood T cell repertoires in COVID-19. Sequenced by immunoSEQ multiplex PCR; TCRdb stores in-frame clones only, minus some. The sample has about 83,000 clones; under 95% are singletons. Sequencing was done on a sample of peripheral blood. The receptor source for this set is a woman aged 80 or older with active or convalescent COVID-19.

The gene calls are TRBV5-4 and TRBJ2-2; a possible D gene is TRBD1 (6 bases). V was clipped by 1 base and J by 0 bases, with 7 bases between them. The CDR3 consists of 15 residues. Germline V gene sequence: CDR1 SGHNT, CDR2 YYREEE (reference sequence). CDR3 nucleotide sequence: TGTGCCAGCAGCTTGCAGGGGACGAACACCGGGGAGCTGTTTTTT. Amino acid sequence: CASSLQGTNTGELFF. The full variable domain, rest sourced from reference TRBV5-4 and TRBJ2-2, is ETGVTQSPTHLIKTRGQQVTLRCSSQSGHNTVSWYQQALGQGPQFIFQYYREEENGRGNFPPRFSGLQFPNYSSELNVNALELDDSALYLCASSLQGTNTGELFFGEGSRLTVL.

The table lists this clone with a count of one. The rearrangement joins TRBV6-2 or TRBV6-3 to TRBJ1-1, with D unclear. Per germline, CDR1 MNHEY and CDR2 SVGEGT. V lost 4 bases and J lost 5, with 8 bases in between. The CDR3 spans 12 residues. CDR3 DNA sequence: TGTGCCAGCAGTTCCGGGGTGACTGAAGCTTTCTTT. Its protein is CASSSGVTEAFF.

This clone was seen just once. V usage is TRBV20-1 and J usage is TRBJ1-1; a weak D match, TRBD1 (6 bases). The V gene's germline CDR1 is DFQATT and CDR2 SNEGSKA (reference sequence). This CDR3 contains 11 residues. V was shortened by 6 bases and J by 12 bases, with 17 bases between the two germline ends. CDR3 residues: CSAPSGRGSFF. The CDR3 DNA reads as TGCAGTGCCCCGAGCGGAAGGGGGTCTTTCTTT.

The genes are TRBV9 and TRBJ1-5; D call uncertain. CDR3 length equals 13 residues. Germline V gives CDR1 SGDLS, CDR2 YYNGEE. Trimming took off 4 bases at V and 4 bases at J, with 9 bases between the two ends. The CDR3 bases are TGTGCCAGCAGCAACGGGGAGAATCAGCCCCAGCATTTT. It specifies CASSNGENQPQHF.

This chain's CDR3 is CASSVEGTDVAFF. CDR3 DNA sequence: TGTGCCAGCAGCGTAGAGGGGACAGATGTGGCTTTCTTT. The V and J genes are TRBV9 and TRBJ1-1; 7 nucleotides line up with TRBD1. Germline V gene data show CDR1 as SGDLS and CDR2 as YYNGEE. J lost 11 bases, V lost 0 bases, and 7 bases had no gene match. The CDR3 sequence is 13 residues long. The entire variable domain, with the rest obtained from reference TRBV9 and TRBJ1-1, is as follows: DSGVTQTPKHLITATGQRVTLRCSPRSGDLSVYWYQQSLDQGLQFLIQYYNGEERAKGNILERFSAQQFPDLHSELNLSSLELGDSALYFCASSVEGTDVAFFGQGTRLTVV.

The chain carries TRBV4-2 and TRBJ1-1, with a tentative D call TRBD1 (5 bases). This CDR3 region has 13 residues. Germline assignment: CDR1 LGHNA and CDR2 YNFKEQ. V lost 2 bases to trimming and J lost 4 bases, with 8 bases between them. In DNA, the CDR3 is TGTGCCAGCAGCCAACGGGGGGGCACTGAAGCTTTCTTT. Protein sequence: CASSQRGGTEAFF.

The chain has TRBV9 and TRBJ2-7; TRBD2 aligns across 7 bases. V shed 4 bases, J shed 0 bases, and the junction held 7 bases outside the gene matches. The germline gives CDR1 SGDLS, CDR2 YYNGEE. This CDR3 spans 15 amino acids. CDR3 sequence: CASSLGGTLSYEQYF. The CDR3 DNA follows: TGTGCCAGCAGCCTCGGGGGGACGCTCTCCTACGAGCAGTACTTC.

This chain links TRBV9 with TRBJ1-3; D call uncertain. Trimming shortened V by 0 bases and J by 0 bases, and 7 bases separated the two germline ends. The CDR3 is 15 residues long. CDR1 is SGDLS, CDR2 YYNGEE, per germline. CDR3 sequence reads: CASSVGGNSGNTIYF. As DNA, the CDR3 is TGTGCCAGCAGCGTAGGAGGAAACTCTGGAAACACCATATATTTT.

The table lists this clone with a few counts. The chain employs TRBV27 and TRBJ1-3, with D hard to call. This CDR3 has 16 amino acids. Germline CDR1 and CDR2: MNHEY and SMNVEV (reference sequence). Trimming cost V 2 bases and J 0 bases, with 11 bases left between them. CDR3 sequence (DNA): TGTGCCAGCAGTTTAGGTCCGGGATCCTCTGGAAACACCATATATTTT. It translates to CASSLGPGSSGNTIYF.

The CDR3 loop is CASRQGRETQYF. The CDR3 nucleotides read TGTGCCAGCAGACAGGGCAGAGAGACCCAGTACTTC. The V call is TRBV6-5, the J call TRBJ2-5; possibly TRBD1 for D (6 bases). Germline CDR1 is MNHEY and CDR2 is SVGAGI. V lost 6 bases to trimming and J lost 4 bases, with 9 bases between them. The length of the CDR3 is 12 residues.

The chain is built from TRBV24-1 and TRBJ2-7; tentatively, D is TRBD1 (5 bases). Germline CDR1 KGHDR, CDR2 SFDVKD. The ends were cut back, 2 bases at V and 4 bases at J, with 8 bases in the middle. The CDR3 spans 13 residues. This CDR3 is CATSDSPGYEQYF. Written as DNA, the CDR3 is TGTGCCACCAGTGATTCGCCAGGGTACGAGCAGTACTTC.

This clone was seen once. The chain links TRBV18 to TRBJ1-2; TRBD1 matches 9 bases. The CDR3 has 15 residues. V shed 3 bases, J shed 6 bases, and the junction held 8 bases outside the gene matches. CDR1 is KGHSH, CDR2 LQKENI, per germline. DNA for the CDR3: TGTGCCAGCTCACCTACAGGGGGCGCTTCGGATGGCTACACCTTC. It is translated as CASSPTGGASDGYTF. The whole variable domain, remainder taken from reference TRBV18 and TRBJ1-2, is NAGVMQNPRHLVRRRGQEARLRCSPMKGHSHVYWYRQLPEEGLKFMVYLQKENIIDESGMPKERFSAEFPKEGPSILRIQQVVRGDSAAYFCASSPTGGASDGYTFGSGTRLTVV.